This TCR beta chain was captured by sequencing in a study of monozygotic twins with inflammatory bowel disease. Study-wide results and limits: Patient repertoires may carry noise from differing immunosuppressive treatments.

For this clonotype: Its specificity is not known.

Per the germline V gene, CDR1 is SEHNR and CDR2 is FQNEAQ (reference sequence). This CDR3 has 14 residues. Whole-blood total RNA was extracted without T cell sorting. Roughly 3,800 ng of total RNA went into each TCR library. A template switching step added UMIs, each with a 6-nucleotide sample barcode. From its re-call of the 5' RACE reads, TCRdb lists each CDR3 protein once, without DNA. This repertoire includes around 400,000 distinct CDR3 sequences. Sequencing was performed on blood. J is TRBJ1-4 and V is TRBV7-9; TCRdb names TRBD1, which stays unverified in the absence of DNA. The TCR originated in a human donor with ulcerative colitis or Crohn's disease, or a healthy co-twin of an affected twin (not recorded which). The CDR3 region is CASSPDRIGEKLFF.